This note documents a single TCR beta chain sequence. The V end lost 0 bases, the J end lost 5 bases, and 10 bases lay between the germline ends. Germline V gene lookup returns CDR1 GTSNPN and CDR2 SVGIG (reference sequence). The CDR3 is made up of 13 amino acids. This sample stems from a study of response to subunit inactivated influenza vaccine. TCRdb reanalysed the RT-PCR reads using MiXCR and keeps one entry per CDR3 protein. The table has 500,000 to 600,000 distinct CDR3 sequences, less than 10% seen once; the top ten hold 10% to 15%. This TCR was recovered from a man between 50 and 75 years old who received an inactivated influenza vaccine. The rearrangement links TRBV30 to TRBJ2-5, with D uncertain. Sequences were derived from PBMCs from blood, sampled around 25 months after vaccination. CDR3 nucleotide sequence: TGTGCCTGGAGTGTAGGCCTTTGGGAGACCCAGTACTTC. It specifies CAWSVGLWETQYF.